This record concerns one T cell receptor beta chain sequence. These data are taken from a study of T cells in Graves' hyperthyroidism and ophthalmopathy. Using RNA transcripts as the source, TCR beta CDR3 regions were amplified. Using the HTBI primer set, a first-round RT-PCR was run on the TCR CDR3. TCRdb re-derived calls from the multiplex PCR reads in MiXCR, one entry per CDR3 protein. The table has fewer than 750,000 distinct CDR3 sequences, about 15% seen once. CDR3 length: 13 amino acids. The trim removed 11 bases at V and 3 bases at J, leaving 5 bases unmatched. Germline V CDR1 and CDR2: WNHNN, SYGVQD (reference sequence).

Sequenced: blood. The J gene is TRBJ2-1, the V gene TRBV10-1, with 9 bases fitting TRBD1. The receptor's source is a woman between 45 and 65 years old with Graves' ophthalmopathy. The DNA of the CDR3 is TGCGCCTTCCGGGACAGGGTCTACAATGAGCAGTTCTTC. This gives the protein CAFRDRVYNEQFF.